The rows below give T cell receptor beta chains drawn from one sample of a study of molecular identifiers for immune sequencing clone quantification. TCRdb fed the PCR reads into MiXCR, producing one record per CDR3 protein. The profile shows around 470,000 distinct CDR3 sequences, around 23% of them singletons. Sequenced material: naive CD8+ T cells from blood, with Jurkat cell RNA spiked in. These receptors came from a human donor in good health. Some libraries in this study had Jurkat cell RNA spiked in. CDR3s include the opening cysteine and the closing phenylalanine or tryptophan. The order of the fields is J gene, clone size, V gene, CDR3 protein. Some rows have no size entry. The others give once, few or many, or a class for an expanded clone.

TRBJ2-1 | few | TRBV7-9 | CASSSSSGNYNEQFF
TRBJ2-7 | . | TRBV27 | CASSLAAGAHEQYF
TRBJ2-6 | many | TRBV12-3/TRBV12-4 | CASSLLGEYGANVLTF
TRBJ1-1 | . | TRBV18 | CASSPYRGGTGNTEAFF
TRBJ1-6 | . | TRBV6-1 | CASSSTGGGNSPLHF
TRBJ1-2 | few | TRBV30 | CAWSVSHLANYGYTF
TRBJ2-7 | few | TRBV6-5 | CASSYSLRGSYEQYF
TRBJ2-1 | . | TRBV27 | CASSSSAENEQFF
TRBJ1-6 | . | TRBV3-1 | CASSHPRAGGVDSPLHF
TRBJ2-5 | many | TRBV5-1 | CASSLTGSGGETQYF
TRBJ2-7 | many | TRBV12-3/TRBV12-4 | CASSTYRGNEQYF
TRBJ1-1 | many | TRBV2 | CASRNMPEAFF
TRBJ1-1 | once | TRBV30 | CAWNPTRNTEAFF
TRBJ1-2 | many | TRBV6-2/TRBV6-3 | CASSLPGQYGYTF
TRBJ1-1 | few | TRBV7-3 | CASSNTPQGQGNTEAFF
TRBJ1-5 | . | TRBV20-1 | CSAAGQGYQPQHF
TRBJ2-1 | few | TRBV5-6 | CASSGLGGPAGSGRNDEQFF
TRBJ2-7 | . | TRBV7-2 | CASSLGLQGWVSYEQYF
TRBJ2-7 | few | TRBV5-1 | CASSMGQGYEQYF
TRBJ2-1 | . | TRBV2 | CASSAGGGAYNEQFF
TRBJ2-7 | once | TRBV4-1 | CASSPLANSVYEQYF
TRBJ1-1 | . | TRBV24-1 | CATSDRDGEAFF
TRBJ1-4 | many | TRBV7-9 | CASSLAPIQGPVLFF
TRBJ2-7 | once | TRBV20-1 | CSAAASGYSYEQYF
TRBJ2-3 | few | TRBV18 | CASSPPLAGTDTQYF
TRBJ1-1 | few | TRBV12-3/TRBV12-4 | CASTDSGSEAFF
TRBJ2-7 | . | TRBV5-6 | CASKGVGYEQYF
TRBJ1-2 | . | TRBV4-1 | CASSQEWTGGGGYTF
TRBJ2-3 | few | TRBV5-4 | CASSWWDSRSDTQYF
TRBJ2-5 | many | TRBV11-2 | CASSYGTSGQETQYF
TRBJ1-5 | . | TRBV7-9 | CASSLDMQPQHF
TRBJ2-7 | . | TRBV19 | CASSIRSTYGQYF
TRBJ2-7 | many | TRBV29-1 | CSVPPGQGFYEQYF
TRBJ2-1 | . | TRBV18 | CASSETSSSSGADNEQFF
TRBJ1-2 | . | TRBV4-2 | CASSQETGLGYCYTF
TRBJ2-7 | . | TRBV7-9 | CASSTRTYEQYF
TRBJ2-3 | . | TRBV28 | CASSPPLDYITDTQCF
TRBJ2-7 | few | TRBV20-1 | CSARETDRFDEQYF
TRBJ2-3 | . | TRBV20-1 | CSAKDVPQEDTQYF
TRBJ2-1 | . | TRBV20-1 | CSARPRTRANEQFF
TRBJ2-7 | few | TRBV20-1 | CSADRVAGSYEQYF
TRBJ2-3 | few | TRBV20-1 | CSVINGTGFSDTQYF
TRBJ2-5 | . | TRBV27 | CASSLYGPQETQYF
TRBJ2-4 | few | TRBV4-1 | CASSARNIQYF
TRBJ1-1 | . | TRBV4-3 | CSSSPEAFF
TRBJ2-3 | many | TRBV4-3 | CASSLAGAVTDTQYF
TRBJ1-1 | many | TRBV20-1 | CSARRGTYTEAFF
TRBJ2-3 | . | TRBV19 | CASSPLREIPDTQYF
TRBJ2-7 | . | TRBV20-1 | CSAREGTSGIYEQYF
TRBJ2-7 | many | TRBV5-1 | CASRQSPGTEAGEQYF
TRBJ1-1 | many | TRBV12-3/TRBV12-4 | CASSLTMNTEAFF
TRBJ1-1 | . | TRBV30 | CAWGIHDRNTEAFF